A selection of T cell receptor beta chains follows, all from one sample in a study of blood T cell repertoires in COVID-19. The assay was immunoSEQ multiplex PCR, and TCRdb's table has in-frame clones only and misses some. The sample yields 200,000 to 250,000 clones, more than 80% seen once. The material sequenced was peripheral blood. The receptors originated from an elderly woman with COVID-19, enrolled during active disease. The conserved cysteine and the conserved F or W are not part of the CDR3 here. Each record gives: V gene, J gene, CDR3 protein.

V gene: TRBV6-5; J gene: TRBJ2-3; CDR3 protein: ASSYSRLAGSDTQY
V gene: TRBV6-4; J gene: TRBJ2-3; CDR3 protein: ASASSGGRTDTQY
V gene: TRBV7-2; J gene: TRBJ2-4; CDR3 protein: ASSLVSRELNIQY
V gene: TRBV7-9; J gene: TRBJ2-3; CDR3 protein: ASSPPGAEDTQY
V gene: TRBV5-1; J gene: TRBJ1-2; CDR3 protein: ASSYSGTGDRGYT
V gene: TRBV28; J gene: TRBJ2-2; CDR3 protein: ASSLFGLAANTGELF
V gene: TRBV5-4; J gene: TRBJ1-1; CDR3 protein: ASSPPVGGGTNTEAF
V gene: TRBV6-1; J gene: TRBJ1-5; CDR3 protein: ASSDRQGDQPQH
V gene: TRBV4-2; J gene: TRBJ2-2; CDR3 protein: ASSQAQQTSGATGELF
V gene: TRBV3-1/TRBV3-2; J gene: TRBJ1-2; CDR3 protein: ASSPGQGSGYT
V gene: TRBV9; J gene: TRBJ2-3; CDR3 protein: ASSVRQALTDTQY
V gene: TRBV20-1; J gene: TRBJ2-1; CDR3 protein: SATSGGEQF
V gene: TRBV12-3/TRBV12-4; J gene: TRBJ1-1; CDR3 protein: ASRIQGATEAF
V gene: TRBV7-6; J gene: TRBJ1-2; CDR3 protein: ASSLAPQGGGYT
V gene: TRBV3-1/TRBV3-2; J gene: TRBJ1-2; CDR3 protein: ASSRDRNYGYT
V gene: TRBV4-2; J gene: TRBJ1-3; CDR3 protein: ASSQDWAYHTIY
V gene: TRBV7-9; J gene: TRBJ1-2; CDR3 protein: ASSHDRGLAYGYT
V gene: TRBV3-1/TRBV3-2; J gene: TRBJ1-2; CDR3 protein: ASTVGGNYGYT
V gene: TRBV19; J gene: TRBJ2-1; CDR3 protein: ASSFRTSGGNEQF
V gene: TRBV6-5; J gene: TRBJ1-5; CDR3 protein: AAARVSNQPQH
V gene: TRBV18; J gene: TRBJ2-1; CDR3 protein: ASSPPRGGSYNEQF
V gene: TRBV4-2; J gene: TRBJ2-1; CDR3 protein: ASRRDLGLQFEQF
V gene: TRBV7-9; J gene: TRBJ2-2; CDR3 protein: ASSPGPVNTGELF
V gene: TRBV3-1/TRBV3-2; J gene: TRBJ1-1; CDR3 protein: ASSPNGIWTEAF
V gene: TRBV4-1; J gene: TRBJ2-3; CDR3 protein: ASSQEDWRGTGASDTQY
V gene: TRBV25-1; J gene: TRBJ1-5; CDR3 protein: ASSGRGYIGNQPQH
V gene: TRBV3-1/TRBV3-2; J gene: TRBJ1-4; CDR3 protein: ASSPQGTGDEKLF
V gene: TRBV23-1; J gene: TRBJ1-2; CDR3 protein: ALVPPNYGYT
V gene: TRBV29-1; J gene: TRBJ2-1; CDR3 protein: SVEPADGPSHNEQF
V gene: TRBV2; J gene: TRBJ2-7; CDR3 protein: ASSDQGVGYEQY
V gene: TRBV7-8; J gene: TRBJ1-2; CDR3 protein: ASSLADTNYGYT
V gene: TRBV19; J gene: TRBJ1-1; CDR3 protein: ASSISGTGNTEAF
V gene: TRBV3-1/TRBV3-2; J gene: TRBJ2-1; CDR3 protein: ASRRASGNEQF
V gene: TRBV25-1; J gene: TRBJ1-2; CDR3 protein: ASSEAAPRNYGYT
V gene: TRBV12-3/TRBV12-4; J gene: TRBJ2-7; CDR3 protein: ASSLPWTAYRS
V gene: TRBV5-1; J gene: TRBJ1-1; CDR3 protein: ASSLVAGENTEAF
V gene: TRBV3-1/TRBV3-2; J gene: TRBJ1-6; CDR3 protein: ASNLGASLRSPLH
V gene: TRBV5-4; J gene: TRBJ2-3; CDR3 protein: ASSSGTSGSTDTQY
V gene: TRBV21-1; J gene: TRBJ1-2; CDR3 protein: ASSPTISNGYT
V gene: TRBV28; J gene: TRBJ1-2; CDR3 protein: ASRQGNYGYT
V gene: TRBV6-5; J gene: TRBJ2-7; CDR3 protein: ASRLGGVSYEQY
V gene: TRBV5-1; J gene: TRBJ2-1; CDR3 protein: ASSLGSAANEQF
V gene: TRBV7-8; J gene: TRBJ1-4; CDR3 protein: ASSLLTGEPEKLF
V gene: TRBV6-5; J gene: TRBJ1-5; CDR3 protein: ASSTGRREPQH
V gene: TRBV3-1/TRBV3-2; J gene: TRBJ2-5; CDR3 protein: ASSQTSQETQY
V gene: TRBV4-1; J gene: TRBJ2-1; CDR3 protein: ASSQEPLADFSYNEQF
V gene: TRBV5-4; J gene: TRBJ2-3; CDR3 protein: ASSQWTSTDTQY
V gene: TRBV5-6; J gene: TRBJ1-2; CDR3 protein: ASRAFGGYT
V gene: TRBV27; J gene: TRBJ1-6; CDR3 protein: ASSSTLNSPLH
V gene: TRBV5-6; J gene: TRBJ2-7; CDR3 protein: ASQGLGGAEQY
V gene: TRBV5-1; J gene: TRBJ1-3; CDR3 protein: ASSLAGTGSSGNTIY
V gene: TRBV2; J gene: TRBJ1-3; CDR3 protein: ASSAGTRGNTIY
V gene: TRBV7-8; J gene: TRBJ1-2; CDR3 protein: ASSLYDPGRRYGYT
V gene: TRBV7-9; J gene: TRBJ2-6; CDR3 protein: ASSFRVTGANVLT
V gene: TRBV6-5; J gene: TRBJ2-2; CDR3 protein: ASSRTGELF
V gene: TRBV9; J gene: TRBJ2-1; CDR3 protein: ASSTSPGTSSGGEQF
V gene: TRBV18; J gene: TRBJ1-1; CDR3 protein: ASSPPAGGSHEAF
V gene: TRBV24-1; J gene: TRBJ1-6; CDR3 protein: ATSDGRVDSPLH
V gene: TRBV2; J gene: TRBJ1-6; CDR3 protein: ASRPGGRGSPLH